The next 26 T cell receptor beta chains were all read from a single sample in a study of shared clonotypes between healthy human individuals. Clones were sequenced by immunoSEQ multiplex PCR, and TCRdb holds only the in-frame ones, with some missing. The profile shows hundreds of thousands of clones, 77% of them singletons. The material sequenced was PBMCs. These receptors were collected from a middle-aged woman in good health. Some clones in this sample may be carry-over from other donors' samples.

This chain connects TRBV30 to TRBJ2-7; D is possibly TRBD2 (5 bases). Germline V gene lookup returns CDR1 GTSNPN and CDR2 SVGIG (reference sequence). The CDR3 length is 17 residues. Trimming pared 3 bases from V and 4 bases from J, leaving 25 bases between. CDR3 coding DNA: TGTGCCTGGAGCCCAGTCACTAGGGAACTGGGTTTTTACGAGCAGTACTTC. This gives the protein CAWSPVTRELGFYEQYF.

The chain is built from TRBV5-1 and TRBJ1-4; D remains unclear. Per the germline V gene, CDR1 is SGHRS and CDR2 is YFSETQ. This CDR3 spans 15 amino acids. V lost 3 bases and J lost 7, with 16 bases in between. This CDR3 reads CASSSEGGRGEKLFF. The CDR3 nucleotides are TGCGCCAGCAGCTCGGAGGGTGGTCGAGGTGAAAAACTGTTTTTT.

This rearrangement joins TRBV11-2 to TRBJ1-2; the D gene is possibly TRBD1 (6 bases). Germline CDR1 SGHAT, CDR2 FQNNGV. V was cut by 5 bases and J by 4 bases, with 11 bases left in between. CDR3 length equals 13 residues. As DNA, the CDR3 is TGTGCCAGCAGCAAGGGGGTACTCTATGGCTACACCTTC. Amino acid sequence: CASSKGVLYGYTF. Together with reference TRBV11-2 and TRBJ1-2, the CDR3 gives the full variable domain: EAGVAQSPRYKIIEKRQSVAFWCNPISGHATLYWYQQILGQGPKLLIQFQNNGVVDDSQLPKDRFSAERLKGVDSTLKIQPAKLEDSAVYLCASSKGVLYGYTFGSGTRLTVV.

The genes are TRBV5-1 and TRBJ2-2; 8 bases fit TRBD1. The J segment lost 4 bases and the V segment lost 1 base, leaving 9 bases of the junction unmatched. Germline lookup yields CDR1 SGHRS and CDR2 YFSETQ. This CDR3 spans 17 amino acids. The CDR3 sequence: CASSLSSTGAATGELFF. The CDR3 nucleotides are TGCGCCAGCAGCTTGTCTTCGACAGGGGCGGCCACCGGGGAGCTGTTTTTT.

The rearrangement links TRBV7-9 to TRBJ2-3; D may be TRBD1 or TRBD2 (5 bases each). The CDR3 is made up of 15 amino acids. CDR1 and CDR2 from the germline V gene are SEHNR and FQNEAQ (reference sequence). V lost 1 base and J 5 bases, leaving 13 bases between the germline ends. CDR3 bases: TGTGCCAGCAGCTTAGTCGGTAGGGACGGAGATACGCAGTATTTT. It yields the protein CASSLVGRDGDTQYF. The whole variable domain, filled in from reference TRBV7-9 and TRBJ2-3, reads DTGVSQNPRHKITKRGQNVTFRCDPISEHNRLYWYRQTLGQGPEFLTYFQNEAQLEKSRLLSDRFSAERPKGSFSTLEIQRTEQGDSAMYLCASSLVGRDGDTQYFGPGTRLTVL.

This chain links TRBV10-3 with TRBJ1-4; 7 nucleotides match TRBD1. The CDR3 extends over 14 amino acids. With V trimmed by 6 bases and J by 7 bases, 8 bases remained unmatched. The germline CDR1 and CDR2 sequences are ENHRY and SYGVKD. CDR3 nucleotides: TGTGCCATCAGCGAGGGGGCTGAGGGTGAAAAACTGTTTTTT. It translates to CAISEGAEGEKLFF.

The sample holds a few counts of this clone. This clone may be a read error of a much larger clone one base away. In nucleotides, the CDR3 is TGTGCCTGGAGTAGGGGCGCCGACTATGGCTACACCTTC. Its translation is CAWSRGADYGYTF. The genes are TRBV30 and TRBJ1-2; TRBD1 might be the D (5 bases). CDR3 length: 13 residues. V gave up 2 bases and J gave up 3 bases, with 10 bases separating them. CDR1 GTSNPN and CDR2 SVGIG come from the germline V gene (reference sequence).

The genes are TRBV5-1 and TRBJ2-3; 7 nucleotides line up with TRBD2. V was pared by 0 bases and J by 0 bases, with 10 bases of the junction left unmatched. CDR1 is SGHRS, CDR2 YFSETQ, per germline. CDR3 length: 18 amino acids. CDR3: CASSLGVLADASTDTQYF. Written as DNA, the CDR3 is TGCGCCAGCAGCTTGGGTGTGCTAGCGGACGCTAGCACAGATACGCAGTATTTT. Variable domain in full (rest from reference TRBV5-1 and TRBJ2-3): KAGVTQTPRYLIKTRGQQVTLSCSPISGHRSVSWYQQTPGQGLQFLFEYFSETQRNKGNFPGRFSGRQFSNSRSEMNVSTLELGDSALYLCASSLGVLADASTDTQYFGPGTRLTVL.

As for this clone: A read error is likely here: a far larger clone is one base away. In DNA, the CDR3 is TGTGCCAGCAGTTTAGGGTACCCAGGCGTCTGCACCTTC. This codes for CASSLGYPGVCTF. The chain is built from TRBV27 and TRBJ1-2; D remains unclear. CDR1 is MNHEY and CDR2 is SMNVEV in the germline V gene (reference sequence). Trimming removed 2 bases at V and 13 bases at J, with 17 bases between. The CDR3 is 13 residues long.

The chain is built from TRBV9 and TRBJ2-2, with 7 bases fitting TRBD1. There are 15 residues in the CDR3. The V gene end was trimmed by 6 bases and the J gene end by 0 bases; junction bases not matched to a gene: 5. Germline lookup yields CDR1 SGDLS and CDR2 YYNGEE. The CDR3 sequence is CASNYRGTNTGELFF. The CDR3 DNA reads TGTGCCAGCAATTACAGGGGAACGAACACCGGGGAGCTGTTTTTT.

Comment on this clone: A far larger clone is off by one base, so a read error is likely. This chain uses TRBV20-1 with TRBJ2-3, with D unclear. With 4 bases removed from V and 9 bases from J, the gap between germline ends came to 8 bases. Germline V gene lookup returns CDR1 DFQATT and CDR2 SNEGSKA (reference sequence). CDR3 size: 10 residues. The CDR3, as DNA: TGCAGTGCTACTCAGGAGACGCAGTATTTT. Amino acid sequence: CSATQETQYF.

The genes are TRBV28 and TRBJ2-1; perhaps TRBD2 as D (6 bases). Trimming took off 3 bases at V and 7 bases at J, with 13 bases between the two ends. The CDR3 is 14 residues long. Germline CDR1 and CDR2: MDHEN and SYDVKM. CDR3 bases: TGTGCCAGCAGTTTTCCAGGAGGGGTTAATGAGCAGTTCTTC. This gives the protein CASSFPGGVNEQFF.

The rearrangement links TRBV11-2 to TRBJ2-7; 8 bases agree with TRBD1. V lost 0 bases, J lost 7 bases, and 5 bases stayed unmatched. Germline CDR1 is SGHAT and CDR2 is FQNNGV. CDR3 length: 14 residues. Here the CDR3 reads CASSLERTGREQYF. CDR3 DNA sequence: TGTGCCAGCAGCTTAGAGAGGACAGGGCGGGAGCAGTACTTC.

The chain links TRBV9 to TRBJ2-7; 9 bases agree with TRBD2. Germline V lookup: CDR1 SGDLS, CDR2 YYNGEE. The CDR3 contains 14 residues. The J segment lost 4 bases and the V segment lost 4 bases, leaving 6 bases of the junction unmatched. The CDR3 is CASSPRLAEYEQYF. DNA of the CDR3: TGTGCCAGCAGCCCACGACTAGCGGAGTACGAGCAGTACTTC.

Remarks on this clone: A far larger clone is off by one base, so a read error is likely. Given the absence of the conserved phenylalanine or tryptophan at the CDR3 end, a read error is likely. The genes are TRBV13 and TRBJ1-2, with no clear D. Trimming stripped 0 bases from V and 5 bases from J, with 1 base between. Germline CDR1 PRHDT, CDR2 FYEKMQ (reference sequence). The CDR3 runs to 11 residues. The CDR3 loop is CASSLGYGYTI. CDR3 DNA: TGTGCCAGCAGCTTAGGGTATGGCTACACCATC.

This clone has a single count. The CDR3 coding sequence is TGCAGCGTTGTGGTGAACACTGAAGCTTTCTTT. It codes for CSVVVNTEAFF. V is TRBV29-1 and J is TRBJ1-1; unclear D gene. The germline gives CDR1 SQVTM, CDR2 ANQGSEA. The V gene lost 4 bases and the J gene lost 0 bases, with 3 bases spanning the gap. The CDR3 is 11 amino acids.

The rearrangement links TRBV6-1 to TRBJ2-5; D possibly uses TRBD1 or TRBD2 (6 bases each). CDR1 is MNHNS, CDR2 SASEGT, per germline. V lost 2 bases to trimming and J lost 2 bases, with 9 bases between them. The CDR3 sequence is 14 residues long. CDR3 sequence reads: CASSERGLQETQYF. The CDR3 nucleotides read TGTGCCAGCAGTGAACGGGGGCTTCAAGAGACCCAGTACTTC.

A few counts support this clone. Since a far larger clone is one base different, this is likely a read error. The J gene is TRBJ1-5, the V gene TRBV29-1, with 9 bases lining up with TRBD1. The CDR3 spans 12 residues. Germline assignment: CDR1 SQVTM and CDR2 ANQGSEA. V was pared by 7 bases and J by 4 bases, with 2 bases of the junction left unmatched. The DNA for the CDR3 is TGCAGCGCAGGACAGGGGAATCAGCCCCAGCATTTT. It yields the protein CSAGQGNQPQHF.

In DNA, the CDR3 is TGTGCCAGTAGTACCGACAGGGGCGAGCAGTACTTC. Translating gives CASSTDRGEQYF. V and J are TRBV19 and TRBJ2-7; 8 bases line up with TRBD1. Germline lookup yields CDR1 LNHDA and CDR2 SQIVND (reference sequence). The CDR3 covers 12 residues. V shed 4 bases and J 6 bases; nucleotides not matched to a gene: 2.

This clone was seen a handful of times. The chain combines TRBV7-7 with TRBJ1-1, with 7 nucleotides matching TRBD1. The junction had 5 bases not matched to a gene; V was cut back by 5 bases and J by 5 bases. The CDR3 is made up of 13 amino acids. Germline-derived CDR1 and CDR2 are SSHAT and FNYEAQ (reference sequence). CDR3 sequence: CASSRDRDTEAFF. CDR3 DNA sequence: TGTGCCAGCAGCCGCGACAGGGATACTGAAGCTTTCTTT. Looking up the rest from reference TRBV7-7 and TRBJ1-1 gives the full variable domain: GAGVSQSPRYKVTKRGQDVTLRCDPISSHATLYWYQQALGQGPEFLTYFNYEAQPDKSGLPSDRFSAERPEGSISTLTIQRTEQRDSAMYRCASSRDRDTEAFFGQGTRLTVV.

The gene calls are TRBV6-1 and TRBJ2-2; D is perhaps TRBD2 (6 bases). The CDR3 contains 16 residues. V was pared by 2 bases and J by 1 base, with 11 bases between. Germline V gene sequence: CDR1 MNHNS, CDR2 SASEGT. Written as DNA, the CDR3 is TGTGCCAGCAGTGAACTCGCGGGAAGGAACACCGGGGAGCTGTTTTTT. The encoded protein is CASSELAGRNTGELFF.

The V call is TRBV9, the J call TRBJ1-2; the match to TRBD1 covers 7 bases. Germline V gene lookup returns CDR1 SGDLS and CDR2 YYNGEE. This CDR3 is 17 amino acids long. V lost 3 bases and J lost 5; bases outside the gene matches: 16. DNA of the CDR3: TGTGCCAGCAGCGCCGGTTCGGGGACAGCAAGACCTTATGGCTACACCTTC. Its translation: CASSAGSGTARPYGYTF.

V gene TRBV27 combines with J gene TRBJ2-7; D is undetermined. CDR1 is MNHEY, CDR2 SMNVEV, per germline (reference sequence). This CDR3 comprises 14 residues. V lost 5 bases and J lost 2, with 13 bases in between. The CDR3 coding sequence is TGTGCCAGCAGTATCGGACCGCCAACCTACGAGCAGTACTTC. Its protein is CASSIGPPTYEQYF.

Comments on this clone: This is likely an artifact of a read error, given a far larger clone one base away. The rearrangement joins TRBV7-9 to TRBJ2-7; perhaps D is TRBD1 or TRBD2 (5 bases each). CDR1 and CDR2 from the germline V gene are SEHNR and FQNEAQ (reference sequence). This CDR3 is built from 14 residues. The CDR3 is CAGSLVGTSYEQYF. CDR3 in DNA: TGTGCCGGCAGCTTAGTAGGGACCAGCTACGAGCAGTACTTC.

This clone has a count of ten or more. Different DNA sequences within this sample yield the same CDR3. The V call is TRBV7-9, the J call TRBJ2-5, with 14 bases that match TRBD2. The better agreement between TRBJ2-7 and the DNA end casts doubt on the J call. Germline CDR1 is SEHNR and CDR2 is FQNEAQ (reference sequence). This CDR3 region has 16 residues. CDR3 in DNA: TGTGCCAGCAGTCGTCCCGGGACTAGCGGGAGTACCGAGCAGTACTTC. This translates into CASSRPGTSGSTEQYF.

This rearrangement joins TRBV4-1 to TRBJ2-6; tentative D call: TRBD2 (5 bases). Germline V gives CDR1 MGHRA, CDR2 YSYEKL. The CDR3 spans 17 residues. Trimming shortened V by 0 bases and J by 2 bases, and 11 bases separated the two germline ends. The CDR3 protein is CASSQDSTKTGANVLTF. The DNA for the CDR3 is TGCGCCAGCAGCCAAGACTCGACTAAGACTGGGGCCAACGTCCTGACTTTC.